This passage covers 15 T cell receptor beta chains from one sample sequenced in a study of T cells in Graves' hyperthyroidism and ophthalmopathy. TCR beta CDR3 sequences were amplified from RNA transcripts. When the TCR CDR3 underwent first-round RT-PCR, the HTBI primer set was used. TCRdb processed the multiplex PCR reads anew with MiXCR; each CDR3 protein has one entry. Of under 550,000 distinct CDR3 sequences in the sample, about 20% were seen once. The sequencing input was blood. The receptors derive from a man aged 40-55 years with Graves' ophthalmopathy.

The CDR3 bases are TGTGCCAGCAAGAACAGGGATTACGAGCAGTACTTC. Translating gives CASKNRDYEQYF. The chain combines TRBV6-1 with TRBJ2-7, with D possibly TRBD1 on 6 matching bases. This CDR3 spans 12 amino acids. Deletions cut 7 bases from V and 4 bases from J, with 11 bases between. CDR1 and CDR2 from the germline V gene are MNHNS and SASEGT.

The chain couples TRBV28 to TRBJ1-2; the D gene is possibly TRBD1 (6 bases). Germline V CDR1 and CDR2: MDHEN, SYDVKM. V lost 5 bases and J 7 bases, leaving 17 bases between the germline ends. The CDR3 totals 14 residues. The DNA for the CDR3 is TGTGCCAGCAGTCAACCTCCAGGGGCGGGTGGCTACACCTTC. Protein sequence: CASSQPPGAGGYTF.

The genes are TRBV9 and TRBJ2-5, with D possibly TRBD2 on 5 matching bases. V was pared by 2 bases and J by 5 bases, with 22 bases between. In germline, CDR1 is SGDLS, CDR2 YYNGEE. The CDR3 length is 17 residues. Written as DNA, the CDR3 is TGTGCCAGCAGCGTTAGTCTAGCTCCCAGATCGGCGGAGACCCAGTACTTC. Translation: CASSVSLAPRSAETQYF.

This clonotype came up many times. The DNA of the CDR3 is TGTGCCAGCAGCTTCGTCCAAGAGACCCAGTACTTC. It specifies CASSFVQETQYF. The chain recombines TRBV11-2 with TRBJ2-5; D is unclear. The CDR3 contains 12 residues. Per the germline V gene, CDR1 is SGHAT and CDR2 is FQNNGV. V was cut by 3 bases and J by 1 base, with 3 bases left in between.

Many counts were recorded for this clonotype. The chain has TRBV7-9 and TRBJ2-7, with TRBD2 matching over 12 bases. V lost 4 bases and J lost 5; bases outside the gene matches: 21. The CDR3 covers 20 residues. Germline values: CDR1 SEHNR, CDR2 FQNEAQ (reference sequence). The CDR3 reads CASSWRTGLAGTESRDEQYF. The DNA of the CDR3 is TGTGCCAGCAGCTGGAGGACCGGACTAGCGGGAACGGAATCGCGGGACGAGCAGTACTTC.

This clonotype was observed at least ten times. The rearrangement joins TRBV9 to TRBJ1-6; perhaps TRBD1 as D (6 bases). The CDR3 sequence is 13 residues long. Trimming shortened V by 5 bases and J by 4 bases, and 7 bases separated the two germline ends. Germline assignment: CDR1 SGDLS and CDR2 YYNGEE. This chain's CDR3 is CASRDSYNSPLHF. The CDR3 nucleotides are TGTGCCAGCAGGGACAGTTATAATTCACCCCTCCACTTT.

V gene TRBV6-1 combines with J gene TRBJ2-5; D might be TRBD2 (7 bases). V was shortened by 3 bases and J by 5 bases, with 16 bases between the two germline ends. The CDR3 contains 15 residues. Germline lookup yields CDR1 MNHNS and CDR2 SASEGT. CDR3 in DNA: TGTGCCAGCAGTGACCCGCGGGGGCAGGGGGAGACCCAGTACTTC. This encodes CASSDPRGQGETQYF.

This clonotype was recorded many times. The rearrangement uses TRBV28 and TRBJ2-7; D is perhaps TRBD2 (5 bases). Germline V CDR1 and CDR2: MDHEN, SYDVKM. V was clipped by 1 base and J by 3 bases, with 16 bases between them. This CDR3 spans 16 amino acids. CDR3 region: CASSLSAAEADYEQYF. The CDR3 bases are TGTGCCAGCAGTTTATCGGCCGCGGAGGCCGACTACGAGCAGTACTTC.

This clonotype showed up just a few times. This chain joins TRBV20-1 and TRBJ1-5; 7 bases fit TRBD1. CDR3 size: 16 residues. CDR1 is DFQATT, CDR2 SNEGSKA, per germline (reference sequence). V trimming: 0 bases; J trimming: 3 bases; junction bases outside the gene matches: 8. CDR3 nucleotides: TGCAGTGCTAGAGATCTAAGGACAGGACTCAATCAGCCCCAGCATTTT. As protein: CSARDLRTGLNQPQHF.

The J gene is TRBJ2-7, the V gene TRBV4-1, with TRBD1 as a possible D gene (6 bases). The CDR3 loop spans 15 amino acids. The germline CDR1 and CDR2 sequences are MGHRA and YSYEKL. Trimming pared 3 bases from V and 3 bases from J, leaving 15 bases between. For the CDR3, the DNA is TGCGCCAGCAGCCAGCTAACAGGGAACCACTACGAGCAGTACTTC. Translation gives CASSQLTGNHYEQYF.

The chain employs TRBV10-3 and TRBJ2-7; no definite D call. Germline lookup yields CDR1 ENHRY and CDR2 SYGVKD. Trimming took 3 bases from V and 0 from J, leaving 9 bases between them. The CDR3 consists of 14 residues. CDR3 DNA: TGTGCCATCAGTGACAGTCAAAACTCCTACGAGCAGTACTTC. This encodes CAISDSQNSYEQYF.

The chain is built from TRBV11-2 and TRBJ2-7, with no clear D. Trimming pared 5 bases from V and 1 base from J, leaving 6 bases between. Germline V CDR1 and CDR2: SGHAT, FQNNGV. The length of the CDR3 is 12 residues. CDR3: CASSVASYEQYF. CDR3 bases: TGTGCCAGCAGCGTAGCTTCCTACGAGCAGTACTTC. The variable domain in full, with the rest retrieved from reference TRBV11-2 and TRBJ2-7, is EAGVAQSPRYKIIEKRQSVAFWCNPISGHATLYWYQQILGQGPKLLIQFQNNGVVDDSQLPKDRFSAERLKGVDSTLKIQPAKLEDSAVYLCASSVASYEQYFGPGTRLTVT.

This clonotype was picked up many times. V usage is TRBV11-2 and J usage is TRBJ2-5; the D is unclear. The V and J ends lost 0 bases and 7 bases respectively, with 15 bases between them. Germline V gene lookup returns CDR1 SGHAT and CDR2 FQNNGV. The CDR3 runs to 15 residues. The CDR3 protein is CASSLDLTARGTQYF. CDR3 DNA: TGTGCCAGCAGCTTAGATCTTACAGCAAGAGGGACCCAGTACTTC.

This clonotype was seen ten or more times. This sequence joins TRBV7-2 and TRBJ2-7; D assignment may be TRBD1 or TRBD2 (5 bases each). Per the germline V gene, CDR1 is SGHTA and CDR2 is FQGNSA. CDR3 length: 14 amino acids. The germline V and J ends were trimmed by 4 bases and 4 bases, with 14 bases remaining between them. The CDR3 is CASSSGGDGYEQYF. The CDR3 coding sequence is TGTGCCAGCAGCTCCGGTGGGGACGGATACGAGCAGTACTTC.

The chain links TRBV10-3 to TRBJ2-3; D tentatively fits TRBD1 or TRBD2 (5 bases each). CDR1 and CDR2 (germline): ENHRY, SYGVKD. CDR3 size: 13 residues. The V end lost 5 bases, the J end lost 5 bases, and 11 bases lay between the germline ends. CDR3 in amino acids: CAISWGSEDTQYF. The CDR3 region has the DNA TGTGCCATCAGTTGGGGGAGCGAAGATACGCAGTATTTT.